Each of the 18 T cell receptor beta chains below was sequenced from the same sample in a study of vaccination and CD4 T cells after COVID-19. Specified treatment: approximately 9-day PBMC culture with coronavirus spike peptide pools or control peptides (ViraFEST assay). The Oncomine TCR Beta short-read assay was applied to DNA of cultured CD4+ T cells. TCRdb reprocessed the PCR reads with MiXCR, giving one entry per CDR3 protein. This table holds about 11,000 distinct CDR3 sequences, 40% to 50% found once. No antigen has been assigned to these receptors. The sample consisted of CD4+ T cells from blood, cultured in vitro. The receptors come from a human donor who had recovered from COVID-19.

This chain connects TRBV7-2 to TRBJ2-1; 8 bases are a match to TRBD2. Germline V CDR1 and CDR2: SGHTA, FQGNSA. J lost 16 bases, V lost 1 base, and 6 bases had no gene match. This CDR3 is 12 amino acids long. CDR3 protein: CASSLEVAGLFF. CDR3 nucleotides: TGTGCCAGCAGCTTAGAGGTAGCGGGGCTATTCTTC.

The DNA for the CDR3 is TGTGCCAGCAGCGAAATTTGGGAATATAGCAATCAGCCCCAGCATTTT. This translates into CASSEIWEYSNQPQHF. The chain combines TRBV21-1 with TRBJ1-5. TRBV21-1 is a documented pseudogene. This CDR3 has 16 residues.

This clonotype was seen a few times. In nucleotides, the CDR3 is TGTGCCAGTACCTCGGGACACCTCTATGGCTACACCTTC. Amino acids: CASTSGHLYGYTF. The chain is built from TRBV12-3 or TRBV12-4 and TRBJ1-2, with D possibly TRBD1 on 6 matching bases. CDR3 size: 13 residues. The V and J ends lost 9 bases and 4 bases respectively, with 15 bases between them.

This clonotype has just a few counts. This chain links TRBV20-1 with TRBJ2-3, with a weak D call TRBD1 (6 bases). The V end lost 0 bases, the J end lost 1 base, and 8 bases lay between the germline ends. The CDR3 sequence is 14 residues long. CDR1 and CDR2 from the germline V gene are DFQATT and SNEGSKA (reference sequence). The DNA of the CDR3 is TGCAGTGCTAGAGAGGCAGGGGGCACAGATACGCAGTATTTT. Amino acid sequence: CSAREAGGTDTQYF.

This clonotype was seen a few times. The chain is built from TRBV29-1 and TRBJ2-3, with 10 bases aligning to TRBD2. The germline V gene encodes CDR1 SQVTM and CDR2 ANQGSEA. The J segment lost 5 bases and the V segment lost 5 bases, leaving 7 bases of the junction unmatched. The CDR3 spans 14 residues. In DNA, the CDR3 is TGCAGCGTTCGAGCGGGGGGGCCGTTAGATACGCAGTATTTT. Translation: CSVRAGGPLDTQYF.

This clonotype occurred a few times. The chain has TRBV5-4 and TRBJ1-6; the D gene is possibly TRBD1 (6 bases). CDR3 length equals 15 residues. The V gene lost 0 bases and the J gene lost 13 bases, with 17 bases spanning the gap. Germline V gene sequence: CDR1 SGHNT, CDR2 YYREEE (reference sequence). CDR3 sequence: CASSLVGGQSPPLHF. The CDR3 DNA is TGTGCCAGCAGCTTGGTAGGGGGGCAGTCCCCCCCCCTCCACTTT. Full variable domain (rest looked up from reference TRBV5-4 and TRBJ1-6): ETGVTQSPTHLIKTRGQQVTLRCSSQSGHNTVSWYQQALGQGPQFIFQYYREEENGRGNFPPRFSGLQFPNYSSELNVNALELDDSALYLCASSLVGGQSPPLHFGNGTRLTVT.

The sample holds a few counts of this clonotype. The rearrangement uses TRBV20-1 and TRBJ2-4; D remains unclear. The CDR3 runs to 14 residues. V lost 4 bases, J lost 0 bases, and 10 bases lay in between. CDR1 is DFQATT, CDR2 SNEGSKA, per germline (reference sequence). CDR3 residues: CSANEVLAKNIQYF. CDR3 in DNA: TGCAGTGCTAATGAAGTTCTAGCCAAAAACATTCAGTACTTC.

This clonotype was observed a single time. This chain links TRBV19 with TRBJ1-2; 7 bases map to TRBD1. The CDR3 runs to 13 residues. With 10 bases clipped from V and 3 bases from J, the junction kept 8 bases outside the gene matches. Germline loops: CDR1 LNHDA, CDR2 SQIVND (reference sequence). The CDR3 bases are TGTGCCACCTCGGGACAGAAAGACTATGGCTACACCTTC. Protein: CATSGQKDYGYTF.

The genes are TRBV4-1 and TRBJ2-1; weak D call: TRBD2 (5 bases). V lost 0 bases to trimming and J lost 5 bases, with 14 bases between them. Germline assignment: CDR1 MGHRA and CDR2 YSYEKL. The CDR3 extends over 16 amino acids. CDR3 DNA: TGCGCCAGCAGCCAAGACCGGCGAGAGAGGGACAATGAGCAGTTCTTC. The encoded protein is CASSQDRRERDNEQFF.

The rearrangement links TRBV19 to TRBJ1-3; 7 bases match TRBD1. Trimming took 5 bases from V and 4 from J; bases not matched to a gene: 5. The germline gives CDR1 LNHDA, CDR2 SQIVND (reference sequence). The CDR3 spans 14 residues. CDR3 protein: CASSDRVNGNTIYF. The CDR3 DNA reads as TGTGCCAGTAGTGACAGGGTCAACGGAAACACCATATATTTT.

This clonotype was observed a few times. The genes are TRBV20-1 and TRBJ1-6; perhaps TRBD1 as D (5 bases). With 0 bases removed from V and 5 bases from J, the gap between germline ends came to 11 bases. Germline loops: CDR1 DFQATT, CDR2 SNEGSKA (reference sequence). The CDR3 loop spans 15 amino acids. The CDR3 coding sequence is TGCAGTGCTAGAGATCGGGGGTTAAATAATTCACCCCTCCACTTT. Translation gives CSARDRGLNNSPLHF.

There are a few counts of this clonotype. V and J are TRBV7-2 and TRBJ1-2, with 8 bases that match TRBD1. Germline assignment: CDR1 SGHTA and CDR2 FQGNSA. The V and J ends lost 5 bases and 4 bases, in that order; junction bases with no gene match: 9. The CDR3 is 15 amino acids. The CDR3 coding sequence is TGTGCCAGCAGCCTCCGACAGGGGACAATCTATGGCTACACCTTC. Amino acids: CASSLRQGTIYGYTF.

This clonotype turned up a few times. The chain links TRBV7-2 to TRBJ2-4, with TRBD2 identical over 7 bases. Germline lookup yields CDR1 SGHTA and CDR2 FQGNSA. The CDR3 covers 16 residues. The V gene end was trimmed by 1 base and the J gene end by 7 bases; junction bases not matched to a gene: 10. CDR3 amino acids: CASSLDVTSYVNIQYF. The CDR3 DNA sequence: TGTGCCAGCAGCTTAGACGTGACTAGCTATGTGAACATTCAGTACTTC.

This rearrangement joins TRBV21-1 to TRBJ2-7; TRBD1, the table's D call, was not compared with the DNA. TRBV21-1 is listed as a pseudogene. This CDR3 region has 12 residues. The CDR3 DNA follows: TGTGCCAGCAGCAAAAGGGGCTACGAGCAGTACTTC. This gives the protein CASSKRGYEQYF.

In DNA, the CDR3 is TGTGCCAGCAGCTATGGGGCGGGGGCCGACTACGAGCAGTACTTC. This encodes CASSYGAGADYEQYF. J is TRBJ2-7 and V is TRBV7-9; the D gene is possibly TRBD2 (7 bases). The CDR3 runs to 15 residues. Germline V gene data show CDR1 as SEHNR and CDR2 as FQNEAQ (reference sequence). Between the trimmed V and J ends, which lost 4 bases and 3 bases, there was a span of 16 bases. Combining the CDR3 with reference TRBV7-9 and TRBJ2-7 gives the whole variable domain DTGVSQNPRHKITKRGQNVTFRCDPISEHNRLYWYRQTLGQGPEFLTYFQNEAQLEKSRLLSDRFSAERPKGSFSTLEIQRTEQGDSAMYLCASSYGAGADYEQYFGPGTRLTVT.

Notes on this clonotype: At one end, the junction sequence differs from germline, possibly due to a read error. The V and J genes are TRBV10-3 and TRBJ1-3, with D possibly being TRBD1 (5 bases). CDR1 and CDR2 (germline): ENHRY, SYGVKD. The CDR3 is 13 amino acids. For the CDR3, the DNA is TGTCCCATCAGTGAGGGCAGGGAAGACACCATATATTTT. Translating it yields CPISEGREDTIYF.

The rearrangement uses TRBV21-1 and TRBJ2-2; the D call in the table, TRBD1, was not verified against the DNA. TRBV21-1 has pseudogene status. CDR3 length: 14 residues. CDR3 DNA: TGTGCCAGCAGGGCAAGAGGGGGCCCCGGGGAGCTGTTTTTT. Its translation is CASRARGGPGELFF.

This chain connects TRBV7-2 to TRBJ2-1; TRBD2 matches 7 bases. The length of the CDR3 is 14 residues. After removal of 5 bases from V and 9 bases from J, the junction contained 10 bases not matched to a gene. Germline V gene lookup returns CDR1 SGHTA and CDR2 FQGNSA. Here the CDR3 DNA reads TGTGCCAGCAGCGCGCTGGGTGGGGGGGGTGAGCAGTTCTTC. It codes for CASSALGGGGEQFF.